The rows below give T cell receptor beta chains drawn from one sample of a study of T cell responses to AZD1222 COVID-19 vaccine. Data came from immunoSEQ multiplex PCR; TCRdb stores just in-frame clones and leaves some out. Among 200,000 or so clones listed, 90% to 95% were seen once. The sample was peripheral blood, taken on day 0 of AZD1222 vaccination. The receptors derive from an adult in good health. Each CDR3 is given with its conserved first and last residue. The order of the fields is V gene, CDR3 protein.

TRBV14 CASTKSQQLNYGYTF
TRBV24-1 CATSDGEYWGYTF
TRBV9 CASSVDQASYEQYF
TRBV11-2 CASSSGYSYEQYF
TRBV28 CASSLLRTEAFF
TRBV5-4 CASSIHSLWAEAFF
TRBV19 CASSIARGNEQYF
TRBV2 CASSDPTGVPEAFF
TRBV5-6 CASSYGPGGTYEQYF
TRBV7-9 CASSLGVRTLATNEKLFF
TRBV9 CASSISGRADTQYF
TRBV14 CASSQDRRPLSHNEQFF
TRBV3-1/TRBV3-2 CASSQDQGALNTEAFF
TRBV28 CASSLVGYTSDTQYF
TRBV7-3 CASSLSRTDNEQFF
TRBV10-1 CASSETDDTEAFF
TRBV7-3 CASSPGTQNTGELFF
TRBV7-2 CASSLEAGNNSPLHF
TRBV19 CASSMPVTGELFF
TRBV9 CASSVGPAGDTDTQYF
TRBV28 CASSLLQGSLNSPLHF
TRBV19 CASSIRGAHSGNTIYF